This is a list of T cell receptor beta chains from one sample in a study of CD8 T cells in Susac syndrome. TCRdb itself ran the immunoSEQ multiplex PCR reads through MiXCR, one entry per CDR3 protein. This repertoire shows roughly 180,000 distinct CDR3 sequences, around 94% found once; its top ten account for 0.099%. The sample was CD4+ T cells from PBMCs. The receptors originated from a human donor with Susac syndrome. Both conserved end residues are part of each CDR3. Each record gives: J gene, clone size, D gene, V gene, CDR3 protein, CDR3 DNA. The D gene is left open where the match is weak. A clone size is listed for some rows: how often the clone was seen (once, few, many), or a class if it is expanded.

j_gene: TRBJ2-5
abundance: NA
d_gene: NA
v_gene: TRBV20-1
CDR3aa: CSARDPQLGEETQYF
CDR3nt: TGCAGTGCTAGAGATCCTCAGTTAGGGGAAGAGACCCAGTACTTC

j_gene: TRBJ1-1
abundance: NA
d_gene: NA
v_gene: TRBV29-1
CDR3aa: CSVELQVNTEAFF
CDR3nt: TGCAGCGTTGAACTACAGGTGAACACTGAAGCTTTCTTT

j_gene: TRBJ2-1
abundance: NA
d_gene: NA
v_gene: TRBV15
CDR3aa: CATSRRDLSSYNEQFF
CDR3nt: TGTGCCACCAGCAGAAGGGACCTAAGCTCCTACAATGAGCAGTTCTTC

j_gene: TRBJ2-3
abundance: NA
d_gene: TRBD2
v_gene: TRBV5-6
CDR3aa: CASSLGGGPADTQYF
CDR3nt: TGTGCCAGCAGCTTGGGGGGAGGGCCGGCAGATACGCAGTATTTT

j_gene: TRBJ1-1
abundance: NA
d_gene: NA
v_gene: TRBV7-8
CDR3aa: CASSKGQNTEAFF
CDR3nt: TGTGCCAGCAGCAAGGGACAGAACACTGAAGCTTTCTTT

j_gene: TRBJ2-7
abundance: NA
d_gene: NA
v_gene: TRBV5-4
CDR3aa: CASRAGTNAAYEQYF
CDR3nt: TGTGCCAGCAGGGCCGGGACAAACGCTGCCTACGAGCAGTACTTC

j_gene: TRBJ1-2
abundance: NA
d_gene: NA
v_gene: TRBV2
CDR3aa: CASSEPLAGNYGYTF
CDR3nt: TGTGCCAGCAGTGAACCCCTGGCAGGGAATTATGGCTACACCTTC

j_gene: TRBJ2-7
abundance: NA
d_gene: NA
v_gene: TRBV7-9
CDR3aa: CASSLERSYEQYF
CDR3nt: TGTGCCAGCAGCTTAGAGCGGTCCTACGAGCAGTACTTC

j_gene: TRBJ1-5
abundance: NA
d_gene: TRBD1
v_gene: TRBV20-1
CDR3aa: CSCTQGTNQPQHF
CDR3nt: TGCAGCTGTACACAGGGGACCAATCAGCCCCAGCATTTT

j_gene: TRBJ2-7
abundance: NA
d_gene: NA
v_gene: TRBV4-1
CDR3aa: CASSQSWGPYEQYF
CDR3nt: TGCGCCAGCAGCCAGTCGTGGGGTCCTTACGAGCAGTACTTC

j_gene: TRBJ2-1
abundance: once
d_gene: NA
v_gene: TRBV9
CDR3aa: CASSVDARGWDEQFF
CDR3nt: TGTGCCAGCAGCGTAGACGCCAGGGGTTGGGATGAGCAGTTCTTC

j_gene: TRBJ2-2
abundance: NA
d_gene: TRBD1
v_gene: TRBV2
CDR3aa: CASRTQGVGGELFF
CDR3nt: TGTGCCAGCAGGACACAGGGGGTTGGCGGGGAGCTGTTTTTT

j_gene: TRBJ1-1
abundance: NA
d_gene: TRBD1
v_gene: TRBV18
CDR3aa: CASSPDRDRGTEAFF
CDR3nt: TGTGCCAGCTCACCAGACCGGGACAGGGGGACTGAAGCTTTCTTT

j_gene: TRBJ1-5
abundance: NA
d_gene: TRBD1
v_gene: TRBV5-1
CDR3aa: CASSWGTGNQPQHF
CDR3nt: TGCGCCAGCAGCTGGGGGACAGGTAATCAGCCCCAGCATTTT

j_gene: TRBJ2-1
abundance: NA
d_gene: NA
v_gene: TRBV7-8
CDR3aa: CASSLRGRAHEQFF
CDR3nt: TGTGCCAGCAGCTTGAGGGGGAGGGCCCATGAGCAGTTCTTC

j_gene: TRBJ2-1
abundance: NA
d_gene: TRBD2
v_gene: TRBV4-3
CDR3aa: CASSHEAVGGRDEQFF
CDR3nt: TGCGCCAGCAGCCATGAAGCCGTCGGCGGGAGGGATGAGCAGTTCTTC

j_gene: TRBJ2-5
abundance: NA
d_gene: TRBD1
v_gene: TRBV18
CDR3aa: CASSPTGTGKETQYF
CDR3nt: TGTGCCAGCTCACCTACCGGGACAGGGAAAGAGACCCAGTACTTC

j_gene: TRBJ1-2
abundance: NA
d_gene: NA
v_gene: TRBV30
CDR3aa: CAWSQYVGTGLQTNYGYTF
CDR3nt: NA

j_gene: TRBJ2-2
abundance: NA
d_gene: NA
v_gene: TRBV5-4
CDR3aa: CASTRPGQTTGELFF
CDR3nt: TGTGCCAGCACCCGCCCGGGACAAACCACCGGGGAGCTGTTTTTT

j_gene: TRBJ2-7
abundance: NA
d_gene: NA
v_gene: TRBV11-2
CDR3aa: CASSLDRAGYEQYF
CDR3nt: TGTGCCAGCAGCTTAGACCGGGCGGGCTACGAGCAGTACTTC

j_gene: TRBJ2-7
abundance: NA
d_gene: TRBD2
v_gene: TRBV2
CDR3aa: CASSEPSGPYEQYF
CDR3nt: TGTGCCAGCAGTGAACCTAGCGGCCCCTACGAGCAGTACTTC

j_gene: TRBJ2-5
abundance: NA
d_gene: TRBD1
v_gene: TRBV29-1
CDR3aa: CSVVLGQKETQYF
CDR3nt: TGCAGCGTTGTTCTGGGACAGAAAGAGACCCAGTACTTC

j_gene: TRBJ1-1
abundance: few
d_gene: NA
v_gene: TRBV5-1
CDR3aa: CASSWRGNTEAFF
CDR3nt: TGCGCCAGCAGCTGGCGCGGGAACACTGAAGCTTTCTTT

j_gene: TRBJ1-1
abundance: few
d_gene: NA
v_gene: TRBV29-1
CDR3aa: CSVESGNTEAFF
CDR3nt: TGCAGCGTTGAATCTGGGAACACTGAAGCTTTCTTT

j_gene: TRBJ2-5
abundance: NA
d_gene: NA
v_gene: TRBV25-1
CDR3aa: CASRWGPEETQYF
CDR3nt: TGTGCCAGCAGGTGGGGGCCTGAAGAGACCCAGTACTTC

j_gene: TRBJ2-2
abundance: NA
d_gene: NA
v_gene: TRBV12-3/TRBV12-4
CDR3aa: CASSLQVITGELFF
CDR3nt: TGTGCCAGCAGTTTGCAGGTTATCACCGGGGAGCTGTTTTTT

j_gene: TRBJ2-7
abundance: NA
d_gene: NA
v_gene: TRBV28
CDR3aa: CASSLIDRGTEQYF
CDR3nt: TGTGCCAGCAGTTTGATAGACAGAGGAACCGAGCAGTACTTC

j_gene: TRBJ2-1
abundance: NA
d_gene: TRBD1
v_gene: TRBV28
CDR3aa: CASRDRASYNEQFF
CDR3nt: TGTGCCAGTAGGGACAGGGCTTCCTACAATGAGCAGTTCTTC

j_gene: TRBJ2-5
abundance: NA
d_gene: TRBD2
v_gene: TRBV9
CDR3aa: CASSAGTSGAYQETQYF
CDR3nt: TGTGCCAGCAGCGCCGGGACTAGCGGGGCGTACCAAGAGACCCAGTACTTC

j_gene: TRBJ2-7
abundance: NA
d_gene: TRBD1
v_gene: TRBV19
CDR3aa: CASSTLGQGGEQYF
CDR3nt: TGTGCCAGTAGTACCCTAGGACAGGGGGGCGAGCAGTACTTC